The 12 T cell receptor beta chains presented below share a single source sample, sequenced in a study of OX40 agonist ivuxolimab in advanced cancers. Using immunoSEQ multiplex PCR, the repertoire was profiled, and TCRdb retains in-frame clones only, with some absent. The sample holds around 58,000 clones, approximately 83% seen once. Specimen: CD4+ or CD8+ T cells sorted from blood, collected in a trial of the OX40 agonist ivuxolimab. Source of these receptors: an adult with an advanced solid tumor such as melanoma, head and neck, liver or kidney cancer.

The CDR3 loop reads CASKLAGTAYEQYF. Here the CDR3 DNA reads TGTGCCAGCAAATTGGCAGGGACAGCCTACGAGCAGTACTTC. V and J are TRBV27 and TRBJ2-7, with TRBD1 matching over 7 bases. The CDR3 runs 14 residues. Germline V gene sequence: CDR1 MNHEY, CDR2 SMNVEV (reference sequence). Trimming cost V 7 bases and J 2 bases; bases outside gene matches: 8.

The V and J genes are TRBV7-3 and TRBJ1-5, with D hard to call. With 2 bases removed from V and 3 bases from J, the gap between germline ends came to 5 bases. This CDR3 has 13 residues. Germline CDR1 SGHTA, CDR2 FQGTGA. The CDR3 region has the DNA TGTGCCAGCAGCTTAGCGGACAATCAGCCCCAGCATTTT. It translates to CASSLADNQPQHF.

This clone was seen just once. DNA of the CDR3: TGTGCCAGCAGCCAAGGACAGGGAAACACCGGGGAGCTGTTTTTT. Its translation: CASSQGQGNTGELFF. The chain combines TRBV6-6 with TRBJ2-2; 8 bases align to TRBD1. Looked up from germline, CDR1 is MNHNY and CDR2 is SVGAGI (reference sequence). This CDR3 region has 15 residues. Losses at the gene ends were 6 bases for V and 2 bases for J; bases not matched to a gene: 5.

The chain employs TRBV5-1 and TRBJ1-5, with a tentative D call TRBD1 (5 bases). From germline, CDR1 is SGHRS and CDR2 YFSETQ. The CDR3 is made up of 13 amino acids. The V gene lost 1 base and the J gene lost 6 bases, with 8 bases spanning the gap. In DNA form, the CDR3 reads TGCGCCAGCAGCTTGACGGGGACTCAGCCCCAGCATTTT. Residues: CASSLTGTQPQHF.

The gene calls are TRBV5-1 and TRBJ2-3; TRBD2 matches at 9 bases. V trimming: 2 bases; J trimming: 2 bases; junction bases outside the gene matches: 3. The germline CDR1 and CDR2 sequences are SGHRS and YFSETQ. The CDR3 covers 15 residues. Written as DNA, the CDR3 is TGCGCCAGCAGCTTTGTAGCGGGGGACACAGATACGCAGTATTTT. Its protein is CASSFVAGDTDTQYF.

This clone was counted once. Here the CDR3 DNA reads TGCGCCAGCAGCCAGGGCAGGAGGAACACTGAAGCTTTCTTT. This translates into CASSQGRRNTEAFF. V is TRBV4-3 and J is TRBJ1-1; D not certain. The germline V and J ends were trimmed by 3 bases and 1 base, with 9 bases remaining between them. The germline CDR1 and CDR2 sequences are LGHNA and YSLEER. The CDR3 sequence is 14 residues long.

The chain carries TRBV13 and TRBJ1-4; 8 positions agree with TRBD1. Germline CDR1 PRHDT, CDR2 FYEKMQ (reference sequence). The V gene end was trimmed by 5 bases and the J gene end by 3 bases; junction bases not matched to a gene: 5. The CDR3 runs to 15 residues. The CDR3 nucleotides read TGTGCCAGCAGCAGACAGGGGTGGGCTAATGAAAAACTGTTTTTT. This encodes CASSRQGWANEKLFF.

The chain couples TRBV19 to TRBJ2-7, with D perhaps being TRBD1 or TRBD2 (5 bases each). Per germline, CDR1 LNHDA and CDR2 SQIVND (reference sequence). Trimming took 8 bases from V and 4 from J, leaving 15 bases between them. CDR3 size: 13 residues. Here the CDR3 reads CASGAIGGYEQYF. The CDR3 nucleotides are TGTGCCAGTGGTGCTATTGGGGGTTACGAGCAGTACTTC.

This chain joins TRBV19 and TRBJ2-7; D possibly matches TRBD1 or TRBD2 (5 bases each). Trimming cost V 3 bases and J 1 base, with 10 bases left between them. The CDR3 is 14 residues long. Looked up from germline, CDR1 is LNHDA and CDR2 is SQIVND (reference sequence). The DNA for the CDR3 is TGTGCCAGTAGTATGGGGACCGCTTCCTACGAGCAGTACTTC. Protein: CASSMGTASYEQYF.

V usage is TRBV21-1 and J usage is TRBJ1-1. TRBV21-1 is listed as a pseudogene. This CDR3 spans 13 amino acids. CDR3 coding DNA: TGTGCCAGCAGCTTGGGAGTTAGGACTGAAGCTTTCTTT. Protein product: CASSLGVRTEAFF.

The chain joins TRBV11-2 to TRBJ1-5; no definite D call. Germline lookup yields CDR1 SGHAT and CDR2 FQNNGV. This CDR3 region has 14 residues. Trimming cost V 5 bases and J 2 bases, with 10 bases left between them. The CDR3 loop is CASSPWGGNQPQHF. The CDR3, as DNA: TGTGCCAGCAGCCCGTGGGGTGGCAATCAGCCCCAGCATTTT.

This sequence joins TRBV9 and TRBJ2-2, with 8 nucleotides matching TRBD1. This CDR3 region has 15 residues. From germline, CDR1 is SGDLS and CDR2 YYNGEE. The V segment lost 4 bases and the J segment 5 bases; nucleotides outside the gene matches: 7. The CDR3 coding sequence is TGTGCCAGCAGCTTCCGACAGGGGCGGACCGGGGAGCTGTTTTTT. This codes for CASSFRQGRTGELFF.